This is a list of T cell receptor beta chains from one sample in a study of OX40 agonist ivuxolimab in advanced cancers. The protocol was immunoSEQ multiplex PCR, while the TCRdb copy is restricted to in-frame clones and leaves out a portion. The table lists roughly 80,000 clones, over 85% of them singletons. The sample was CD4+ or CD8+ T cells sorted from blood, taken in a trial of the OX40 agonist ivuxolimab. Receptors were obtained from an adult with an advanced solid tumor such as melanoma, head and neck, liver or kidney cancer. Both conserved end residues are part of each CDR3. A D gene is named only where the DNA matches it firmly. Size values are once, few and many counts, or a class for expanded clones, and some rows have none.

d_call: -
j_call: TRBJ2-7
v_call: TRBV7-2
clone_size: -
cdr3_aa: CASSLTSAYEQYF
cdr3_nt: TGTGCCAGCAGCTTAACTAGTGCCTACGAGCAGTACTTC

d_call: -
j_call: TRBJ1-2
v_call: TRBV5-4
clone_size: -
cdr3_aa: CASRNPGMGGYTF
cdr3_nt: TGTGCCAGCAGGAATCCCGGGATGGGAGGCTACACCTTC

d_call: -
j_call: TRBJ1-4
v_call: TRBV4-3
clone_size: -
cdr3_aa: CASSQTDMGEKLFF
cdr3_nt: TGCGCCAGCAGCCAAACAGATATGGGGGAAAAACTGTTTTTT

d_call: TRBD2
j_call: TRBJ2-3
v_call: TRBV5-4
clone_size: once
cdr3_aa: CASSLRLAGGLSTDTQYF
cdr3_nt: TGTGCCAGCAGCTTACGCCTAGCGGGGGGCCTAAGCACAGATACGCAGTATTTT

d_call: -
j_call: TRBJ1-2
v_call: TRBV30
clone_size: -
cdr3_aa: CAWGPRGWGYGYTF
cdr3_nt: TGTGCCTGGGGCCCCCGGGGGTGGGGATATGGCTACACCTTC

d_call: TRBD2
j_call: TRBJ2-5
v_call: TRBV6-5
clone_size: -
cdr3_aa: CASSYDLGLAGGSQYF
cdr3_nt: TGTGCCAGCAGTTACGACTTGGGCCTAGCGGGGGGGTCCCAGTACTTC

d_call: TRBD1
j_call: TRBJ1-1
v_call: TRBV6-1
clone_size: -
cdr3_aa: CASNGQGNTEAFF
cdr3_nt: TGTGCCAGCAACGGACAGGGGAATACTGAAGCTTTCTTT

d_call: -
j_call: TRBJ2-1
v_call: TRBV10-3
clone_size: once
cdr3_aa: CAIRSALGRASSYNEQFF
cdr3_nt: TGTGCCATCAGGAGCGCGTTGGGTCGGGCCAGCTCCTACAATGAGCAGTTCTTC

d_call: TRBD1
j_call: TRBJ2-7
v_call: TRBV6-5
clone_size: -
cdr3_aa: CASSQDRTYEQYF
cdr3_nt: TGTGCCAGCAGCCAGGACAGGACCTACGAGCAGTACTTC

d_call: -
j_call: TRBJ1-4
v_call: TRBV28
clone_size: -
cdr3_aa: CASSSGSNEKLFF
cdr3_nt: TGTGCCAGTTCTTCAGGATCTAATGAAAAACTGTTTTTT

d_call: TRBD1
j_call: TRBJ2-7
v_call: TRBV11-2
clone_size: once
cdr3_aa: CASSPRTGDRSYEQYF
cdr3_nt: TGTGCCAGCAGCCCCCGGACAGGGGATCGGTCCTACGAGCAGTACTTC

d_call: -
j_call: TRBJ2-1
v_call: TRBV6-5
clone_size: -
cdr3_aa: CASSYSSISNEQFF
cdr3_nt: TGTGCCAGCAGTTATTCGTCTATAAGCAATGAGCAGTTCTTC

d_call: -
j_call: TRBJ1-4
v_call: TRBV6-5
clone_size: -
cdr3_aa: CASSYRGGNEKLFF
cdr3_nt: TGTGCCAGCAGTTACAGGGGAGGTAATGAAAAACTGTTTTTT

d_call: -
j_call: TRBJ2-3
v_call: TRBV5-4
clone_size: few
cdr3_aa: CASSKTTGGADTQYF
cdr3_nt: TGTGCCAGCAGCAAGACCACAGGGGGGGCAGATACGCAGTATTTT

d_call: TRBD2
j_call: TRBJ2-2
v_call: TRBV5-1
clone_size: -
cdr3_aa: CASSLSGGDTGELFF
cdr3_nt: TGCGCCAGCAGCTTGTCCGGGGGGGACACCGGGGAGCTGTTTTTT

d_call: -
j_call: TRBJ2-5
v_call: TRBV18
clone_size: few
cdr3_aa: CASSPGADEVETQYF
cdr3_nt: TGTGCCAGCTCACCAGGCGCCGACGAGGTTGAGACCCAGTACTTC

d_call: -
j_call: TRBJ1-1
v_call: TRBV10-1
clone_size: -
cdr3_aa: CASSESGRERMDTEAFF
cdr3_nt: TGCGCCAGCAGTGAGTCTGGCAGGGAGAGGATGGACACTGAAGCTTTCTTT

d_call: -
j_call: TRBJ2-6
v_call: TRBV7-2
clone_size: -
cdr3_aa: CASTRGSGANVLTF
cdr3_nt: TGTGCCAGCACCAGGGGTTCTGGGGCCAACGTCCTGACTTTC

d_call: TRBD1
j_call: TRBJ2-5
v_call: TRBV5-4
clone_size: -
cdr3_aa: CASSLNRGQETQYF
cdr3_nt: TGTGCCAGCAGCTTGAACAGGGGGCAAGAGACCCAGTACTTC

d_call: -
j_call: TRBJ1-1
v_call: TRBV7-2
clone_size: -
cdr3_aa: CASSLGVAEAFF
cdr3_nt: TGTGCCAGCAGCTTGGGGGTCGCTGAAGCTTTCTTT

d_call: -
j_call: TRBJ1-5
v_call: TRBV11-2
clone_size: -
cdr3_aa: CASSSERGQPQHF
cdr3_nt: TGTGCCAGCAGCTCAGAGAGGGGGCAGCCCCAGCATTTT

d_call: -
j_call: TRBJ2-1
v_call: TRBV9
clone_size: -
cdr3_aa: CASSVQPVGEQFF
cdr3_nt: TGTGCCAGCAGCGTGCAACCTGTGGGTGAGCAGTTCTTC

d_call: TRBD2
j_call: TRBJ2-3
v_call: TRBV19
clone_size: once
cdr3_aa: CASSIGTRTDTQYF
cdr3_nt: TGTGCCAGTAGTATCGGGACTAGAACAGATACGCAGTATTTT

d_call: -
j_call: TRBJ2-7
v_call: TRBV9
clone_size: -
cdr3_aa: CASSVVDSYEQYF
cdr3_nt: TGTGCCAGCAGCGTAGTTGACTCCTACGAGCAGTACTTC

d_call: -
j_call: TRBJ1-2
v_call: TRBV19
clone_size: -
cdr3_aa: CASSISGYYGYTF
cdr3_nt: TGTGCCAGTAGTATATCCGGGTACTATGGCTACACCTTC

d_call: TRBD2
j_call: TRBJ2-7
v_call: TRBV7-6
clone_size: -
cdr3_aa: CASSFFRTSGEQYF
cdr3_nt: TGTGCCAGCAGCTTTTTCCGAACTAGCGGCGAGCAGTACTTC

d_call: TRBD2
j_call: TRBJ2-1
v_call: TRBV9
clone_size: -
cdr3_aa: CASSEGSRLAGGYNEQFF
cdr3_nt: TGTGCCAGCAGCGAGGGCTCCCGACTTGCGGGGGGGTACAATGAGCAGTTCTTC

d_call: TRBD1
j_call: TRBJ1-2
v_call: TRBV19
clone_size: few
cdr3_aa: CASSSGQGAYGYTF
cdr3_nt: TGTGCCAGTAGTTCGGGACAGGGTGCCTATGGCTACACCTTC

d_call: -
j_call: TRBJ1-2
v_call: TRBV30
clone_size: -
cdr3_aa: CAWRGPGGGVHGYTF
cdr3_nt: TGTGCCTGGAGGGGGCCCGGCGGGGGTGTTCATGGCTACACCTTC

d_call: TRBD2
j_call: TRBJ2-1
v_call: TRBV14
clone_size: -
cdr3_aa: CATSPLAGSYNEQFF
cdr3_nt: TGTGCCACCTCCCCCTTAGCGGGCTCCTACAATGAGCAGTTCTTC

d_call: TRBD1
j_call: TRBJ1-5
v_call: TRBV14
clone_size: -
cdr3_aa: CASSQDWDRGRYSNQPQHF
cdr3_nt: TGTGCCAGCAGCCAAGATTGGGACAGGGGAAGATATAGCAATCAGCCCCAGCATTTT

d_call: -
j_call: TRBJ2-1
v_call: TRBV5-1
clone_size: once
cdr3_aa: CASSLAMSSYNEQFF
cdr3_nt: TGCGCCAGCAGCTTAGCAATGAGCTCCTACAATGAGCAGTTCTTC

d_call: TRBD2
j_call: TRBJ2-5
v_call: TRBV5-1
clone_size: -
cdr3_aa: CASSLTSAGQETQYF
cdr3_nt: TGCGCCAGCAGCTTGACTAGCGCTGGACAAGAGACCCAGTACTTC

d_call: TRBD2
j_call: TRBJ2-1
v_call: TRBV11-3
clone_size: -
cdr3_aa: CASSPGTSPYNEQFF
cdr3_nt: TGTGCCAGCAGCCCCGGGACTAGCCCCTACAATGAGCAGTTCTTC

d_call: TRBD2
j_call: TRBJ2-3
v_call: TRBV4-3
clone_size: -
cdr3_aa: CASSPYQTSGTDTQYF
cdr3_nt: TGCGCCAGCAGCCCTTACCAGACTAGCGGCACAGATACGCAGTATTTT

d_call: -
j_call: TRBJ1-2
v_call: TRBV5-1
clone_size: -
cdr3_aa: CASSSDSGIYGYTF
cdr3_nt: TGCGCCAGCAGCTCTGATTCAGGGATTTATGGCTACACCTTC

d_call: -
j_call: TRBJ2-2
v_call: TRBV2
clone_size: once
cdr3_aa: CASSDPRFTGELFF
cdr3_nt: TGTGCCAGCAGTGATCCCCGCTTCACCGGGGAGCTGTTTTTT

d_call: -
j_call: TRBJ2-3
v_call: TRBV5-4
clone_size: -
cdr3_aa: CASSQLATQYF
cdr3_nt: TGTGCCAGCAGCCAACTAGCAACGCAGTATTTT

d_call: -
j_call: TRBJ1-1
v_call: TRBV27
clone_size: -
cdr3_aa: CASSLSREHTEAFF
cdr3_nt: TGTGCCAGCAGTTTATCCCGGGAGCACACTGAAGCTTTCTTT

d_call: -
j_call: TRBJ1-1
v_call: TRBV10-3
clone_size: -
cdr3_aa: CAISDWPEGAFF
cdr3_nt: TGTGCCATCAGTGATTGGCCTGAGGGGGCTTTCTTT

d_call: -
j_call: TRBJ1-5
v_call: TRBV19
clone_size: -
cdr3_aa: CASSMEDSNNQPQHF
cdr3_nt: TGTGCCAGTAGTATGGAGGACAGCAACAATCAGCCCCAGCATTTT

d_call: -
j_call: TRBJ2-2
v_call: TRBV7-9
clone_size: -
cdr3_aa: CASSFPTGSTGELFF
cdr3_nt: TGTGCCAGCAGCTTTCCTACAGGTAGCACCGGGGAGCTGTTTTTT

d_call: TRBD2
j_call: TRBJ2-1
v_call: TRBV5-1
clone_size: -
cdr3_aa: CASSLAPASGGRYNEQFF
cdr3_nt: TGCGCCAGCAGCTTGGCCCCGGCTAGCGGGGGGAGATACAATGAGCAGTTCTTC

d_call: -
j_call: TRBJ2-1
v_call: TRBV5-5
clone_size: -
cdr3_aa: CASVRDRSYNEQFF
cdr3_nt: TGTGCCAGCGTACGGGACCGCTCCTACAATGAGCAGTTCTTC

d_call: TRBD2
j_call: TRBJ2-5
v_call: TRBV9
clone_size: -
cdr3_aa: CASSVGGLAGNQETQYF
cdr3_nt: TGTGCCAGCAGCGTAGGGGGACTAGCGGGAAACCAAGAGACCCAGTACTTC

d_call: TRBD2
j_call: TRBJ2-1
v_call: TRBV7-9
clone_size: -
cdr3_aa: CASSTGLANEQFF
cdr3_nt: TGTGCCAGCAGCACGGGACTAGCTAATGAGCAGTTCTTC

d_call: -
j_call: TRBJ2-3
v_call: TRBV25-1
clone_size: -
cdr3_aa: CASSEVMGGTDTQYF
cdr3_nt: TGTGCCAGCAGTGAAGTTATGGGGGGCACAGATACGCAGTATTTT

d_call: -
j_call: TRBJ1-2
v_call: TRBV19
clone_size: few
cdr3_aa: CASSIGVNYGYTF
cdr3_nt: TGTGCCAGTAGTATAGGGGTAAACTATGGCTACACCTTC

d_call: TRBD1
j_call: TRBJ2-2
v_call: TRBV29-1
clone_size: -
cdr3_aa: CSVASGQGLDGELFF
cdr3_nt: TGCAGCGTTGCTTCGGGACAGGGGCTGGACGGGGAGCTGTTTTTT

d_call: -
j_call: TRBJ1-4
v_call: TRBV30
clone_size: -
cdr3_aa: CAWRDRKRQESNEKLFF
cdr3_nt: TGTGCCTGGAGAGACCGGAAAAGACAGGAGAGTAATGAAAAACTGTTTTTT

d_call: -
j_call: TRBJ1-2
v_call: TRBV4-3
clone_size: -
cdr3_aa: CASSQPGFNYGYTF
cdr3_nt: TGCGCCAGCAGCCAACCGGGTTTTAACTATGGCTACACCTTC

d_call: TRBD1
j_call: TRBJ2-7
v_call: TRBV5-1
clone_size: -
cdr3_aa: CASSGTGTGDGEQYF
cdr3_nt: TGCGCCAGCAGCGGAACCGGGACAGGGGACGGCGAGCAGTACTTC

d_call: -
j_call: TRBJ2-3
v_call: TRBV5-1
clone_size: -
cdr3_aa: CASSGGTEVDTQYF
cdr3_nt: TGCGCCAGCAGCGGCGGGACGGAGGTAGATACGCAGTATTTT

d_call: TRBD2
j_call: TRBJ2-7
v_call: TRBV6-5
clone_size: -
cdr3_aa: CASSSSGGSGEQYF
cdr3_nt: TGTGCCAGCAGTTCCAGCGGGGGGAGTGGGGAGCAGTACTTC

d_call: TRBD1
j_call: TRBJ1-5
v_call: TRBV28
clone_size: -
cdr3_aa: CASSLWYQGAGRSNQPQHF
cdr3_nt: TGTGCCAGCAGTTTATGGTACCAGGGGGCAGGGAGAAGTAATCAGCCCCAGCATTTT

d_call: TRBD1
j_call: TRBJ1-5
v_call: TRBV19
clone_size: -
cdr3_aa: CASTRDRGSNSNQPQHF
cdr3_nt: TGTGCCAGCACCCGGGACAGGGGTTCCAATAGCAATCAGCCCCAGCATTTT

d_call: TRBD2
j_call: TRBJ2-5
v_call: TRBV7-7
clone_size: -
cdr3_aa: CASSPGASSGSQETQYF
cdr3_nt: TGTGCCAGCAGCCCCGGAGCTAGTAGCGGGAGTCAAGAGACCCAGTACTTC

d_call: -
j_call: TRBJ1-2
v_call: TRBV5-1
clone_size: -
cdr3_aa: CASRTRQDYGYTF
cdr3_nt: TGCGCCAGCAGAACTAGACAGGACTATGGCTACACCTTC

d_call: TRBD1
j_call: TRBJ1-1
v_call: TRBV19
clone_size: -
cdr3_aa: CASSRTPGQVETEAFF
cdr3_nt: TGTGCCAGTAGCAGAACCCCGGGACAGGTGGAGACTGAAGCTTTCTTT